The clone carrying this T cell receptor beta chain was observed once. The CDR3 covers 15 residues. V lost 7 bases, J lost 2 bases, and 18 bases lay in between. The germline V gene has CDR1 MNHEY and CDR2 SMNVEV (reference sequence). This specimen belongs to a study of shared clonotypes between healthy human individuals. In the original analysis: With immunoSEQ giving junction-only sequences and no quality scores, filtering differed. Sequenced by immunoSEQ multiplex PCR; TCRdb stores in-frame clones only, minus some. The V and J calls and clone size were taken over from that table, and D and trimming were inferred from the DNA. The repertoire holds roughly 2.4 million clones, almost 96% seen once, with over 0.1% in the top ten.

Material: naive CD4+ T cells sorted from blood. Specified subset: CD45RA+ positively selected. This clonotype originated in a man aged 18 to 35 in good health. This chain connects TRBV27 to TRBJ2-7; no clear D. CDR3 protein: CASTINKSRPYEQYF. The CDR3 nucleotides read TGTGCCAGCACCATAAACAAAAGTAGACCCTACGAGCAGTACTTC.